Listed here are 26 T cell receptor beta chains from one sample, sequenced in a study of T cells in Graves' hyperthyroidism and ophthalmopathy. Regions amplified from RNA transcripts were the TCR beta CDR3 regions. First-round RT-PCR with HTBI primers amplified the TCR CDR3 region. TCRdb processed the multiplex PCR reads anew with MiXCR; each CDR3 protein has one entry. The sample records about 250,000 distinct CDR3 sequences, nearly 15% being singletons. Sequencing was carried out using blood. Source of these receptors: a woman between 50 and 59 years old with Graves' hyperthyroidism that later progressed to Graves' ophthalmopathy.

This clonotype has at least ten counts. The chain employs TRBV2 and TRBJ2-5; 8 positions agree with TRBD2. The ends lost 5 bases at V and 2 bases at J; junction bases unmatched: 10. The CDR3 consists of 16 residues. Germline V gene data show CDR1 as SNHLY and CDR2 as FYNNEI. The CDR3 region has the DNA TGTGCCAGCAGTCGAAACCCGGGAGGGGGGCAAGAGACCCAGTACTTC. This sequence encodes CASSRNPGGGQETQYF.

Concerning this clonotype: Since a much larger clone is just one base distant, this may be a read error. The chain couples TRBV20-1 to TRBJ2-5, with a tentative D call TRBD1 (6 bases). The germline V and J ends were trimmed by 2 bases and 7 bases, with 17 bases remaining between them. Looked up from germline, CDR1 is DFQATT and CDR2 is SNEGSKA (reference sequence). The CDR3 covers 14 residues. The CDR3: CSARSTGSGGTQYF. CDR3 bases: TGCAGTGCTAGATCTACAGGGAGTGGTGGGACCCAGTACTTC.

A remark on this clonotype: A much larger clone lies one base from this, so it may be a read error. This chain uses TRBV2 with TRBJ2-1; TRBD2 matches at 8 bases. The CDR3 runs to 15 residues. Germline lookup yields CDR1 SNHLY and CDR2 FYNNEI. With V trimmed by 4 bases and J by 4 bases, 6 bases remained unmatched. This chain's CDR3 is CASSATSGAYNEQFF. CDR3 in DNA: TGTGCCAGCAGTGCTACTAGCGGAGCGTACAATGAGCAGTTCTTC. The variable domain in full, with the rest retrieved from reference TRBV2 and TRBJ2-1, is EPEVTQTPSHQVTQMGQEVILRCVPISNHLYFYWYRQILGQKVEFLVSFYNNEISEKSEIFDDQFSVERPDGSNFTLKIRSTKLEDSAMYFCASSATSGAYNEQFFGPGTRLTVL.

On this clonotype: Given a much more abundant clone one base away, this may be a read error. This chain connects TRBV20-1 to TRBJ2-4; a weak D match, TRBD2 (5 bases). Germline CDR1 DFQATT, CDR2 SNEGSKA (reference sequence). The CDR3 has 15 amino acids. Here the CDR3 reads CSANARLLAKDIQYF. In DNA, the CDR3 is TGCAGTGCTAACGCCAGACTGCTAGCCAAAGACATTCAGTACTTC.

This clonotype has a handful of counts. The chain is built from TRBV20-1 and TRBJ1-1; D ambiguous. V was trimmed by 6 bases and J by 2 bases, leaving 13 bases between them. The CDR3 covers 13 residues. The V gene's germline CDR1 is DFQATT and CDR2 SNEGSKA (reference sequence). The CDR3 loop is CSAMDVPNTEAFF. The CDR3 DNA is TGCAGTGCAATGGACGTACCCAACACTGAAGCTTTCTTT.

This clonotype occurred many times. The chain links TRBV3-1 to TRBJ2-1, with D hard to call. The CDR3 length is 15 residues. CDR1 and CDR2 (germline): LGHDT, YNNKEL (reference sequence). V dropped 2 bases and J dropped 8 bases, with 16 bases sitting between them. CDR3 loop: CASSQWPSVPDEQFF. CDR3 sequence (DNA): TGTGCCAGCAGCCAATGGCCTAGTGTCCCCGATGAGCAGTTCTTC.

The chain joins TRBV20-1 to TRBJ2-6; possibly TRBD1 for D (6 bases). Germline V gene data show CDR1 as DFQATT and CDR2 as SNEGSKA (reference sequence). Trimming cost V 0 bases and J 5 bases, with 17 bases left between them. This CDR3 comprises 17 residues. The CDR3 DNA follows: TGCAGTGCTAGAGATAGGCAGGGGAGTCGGCGGGCCAACGTCCTGACTTTC. This gives the protein CSARDRQGSRRANVLTF.

This clonotype was counted at least ten times. V usage is TRBV5-1 and J usage is TRBJ2-2; TRBD2 aligns across 7 bases. The CDR3 totals 15 residues. The V gene's germline CDR1 is SGHRS and CDR2 YFSETQ. The J segment lost 3 bases and the V segment lost 2 bases, leaving 4 bases of the junction unmatched. CDR3 nucleotides: TGCGCCAGCAGCTTAACGGGAGGATACACCGGGGAGCTGTTTTTT. This codes for CASSLTGGYTGELFF.

The chain is built from TRBV5-1 and TRBJ2-6, with D perhaps TRBD1 or TRBD2 (6 bases each). The germline V and J ends were trimmed by 5 bases and 2 bases, with 20 bases remaining between them. The CDR3 is 18 residues long. Germline V CDR1 and CDR2: SGHRS, YFSETQ. In nucleotides, the CDR3 is TGCGCCAGCAGAACCCCCACAGGGAGGATCACTGGGGCCAACGTCCTGACTTTC. This sequence encodes CASRTPTGRITGANVLTF.

This clonotype was picked up many times. The rearrangement uses TRBV10-2 and TRBJ2-7; the D gene could be TRBD1 or TRBD2 (6 bases each). Trimming took off 2 bases at V and 4 bases at J, with 12 bases between the two ends. The germline V gene has CDR1 WSHSY and CDR2 SAAADI. The CDR3 spans 14 residues. Here the CDR3 reads CASSEIGGGYEQYF. The CDR3 DNA sequence: TGCGCCAGCAGTGAGATCGGGGGCGGGTACGAGCAGTACTTC.

At least ten counts were recorded for this clonotype. The chain joins TRBV11-2 to TRBJ2-7; D is unclear. The CDR3 covers 13 residues. The V and J ends lost 1 base and 2 bases respectively, with 6 bases between them. Germline CDR1 SGHAT, CDR2 FQNNGV. CDR3 protein: CASSLGTPYEQYF. The CDR3 coding sequence is TGTGCCAGCAGCTTAGGAACCCCCTACGAGCAGTACTTC. Using reference TRBV11-2 and TRBJ2-7 for the parts outside the CDR3, the full variable domain is EAGVAQSPRYKIIEKRQSVAFWCNPISGHATLYWYQQILGQGPKLLIQFQNNGVVDDSQLPKDRFSAERLKGVDSTLKIQPAKLEDSAVYLCASSLGTPYEQYFGPGTRLTVT.

This clonotype was counted many times. The gene calls are TRBV6-1 and TRBJ1-1; weak D call: TRBD1 (5 bases). Trimming shortened V by 10 bases and J by 11 bases, and 14 bases separated the two germline ends. Germline V gene sequence: CDR1 MNHNS, CDR2 SASEGT. The CDR3 length is 10 residues. Written as DNA, the CDR3 is TGTGCCACCGAGGGGATTCGGGCTTTCTTT. This gives the protein CATEGIRAFF.

Points on this clonotype: This may be a read error: a much more frequent sequence differs by one nucleotide. This sequence joins TRBV7-2 and TRBJ2-1, with D possibly matching TRBD2 (7 bases). CDR3 size: 16 residues. Germline-derived CDR1 and CDR2 are SGHTA and FQGNSA. In DNA form, the CDR3 reads TGTGCCAGCAACTTAAGCTTTGCGGGGGCGATAAATGAGCAGTTCTTC. Its protein product is CASNLSFAGAINEQFF.

This clonotype was found many times. The chain carries TRBV5-1 and TRBJ2-7; unclear D gene. V was clipped by 1 base and J by 0 bases, with 2 bases between them. The germline V gene encodes CDR1 SGHRS and CDR2 YFSETQ. The CDR3 consists of 12 residues. This CDR3 is CASSLRSYEQYF. In nucleotides, the CDR3 is TGCGCCAGCAGCTTGCGCTCCTACGAGCAGTACTTC.

At least ten counts were recorded for this clonotype. This rearrangement joins TRBV7-3 to TRBJ2-1, with 8 bases that match TRBD2. J lost 12 bases, V lost 5 bases, and 12 bases had no gene match. The length of the CDR3 is 14 residues. CDR1 SGHTA and CDR2 FQGTGA come from the germline V gene. The CDR3 sequence: CASSLLSSGSGQFF. The CDR3 DNA follows: TGTGCCAGCAGCCTCCTATCTAGCGGGTCCGGGCAGTTCTTC.

The chain has TRBV6-1 and TRBJ2-1; D unclear. Germline V gene data show CDR1 as MNHNS and CDR2 as SASEGT. CDR3 length: 14 residues. V lost 5 bases and J lost 5, with 13 bases in between. The chain's CDR3 is CASSSVAANNEQFF. CDR3 DNA sequence: TGTGCCAGCAGTTCGGTAGCCGCGAACAATGAGCAGTTCTTC.

The sample holds many counts of this clonotype. CDR3 DNA: TGTGCCAGCAGTTTCGGGACAGGGGGTGTAGCTTTCTTT. Encoded protein: CASSFGTGGVAFF. The chain carries TRBV28 and TRBJ1-1, with TRBD1 matching 11 bases. Germline V gene lookup returns CDR1 MDHEN and CDR2 SYDVKM. Trimming at V came to 3 bases and at J to 10 bases, leaving 4 bases not matched to a gene. This CDR3 comprises 13 residues.

In its sample, this clonotype was seen many times. The chain uses TRBV14 and TRBJ2-3; no definite D call. Germline values: CDR1 SGHDN, CDR2 FVKESK. The CDR3 is 13 residues long. Trimming left V 4 bases short and J 2 bases short, with 7 bases between. CDR3 nucleotide sequence: TGTGCCAGCAGCCTCCTTCTCACAGATACGCAGTATTTT. Its translation is CASSLLLTDTQYF.

Comment on this clonotype: This clone may be a read error of a much larger clone one base away. In this CDR3 the conserved last residue, phenylalanine or tryptophan, is missing, so a read error is likely. The rearrangement joins TRBV28 to TRBJ1-5; 7 bases agree with TRBD1. Losses at the gene ends were 6 bases for V and 2 bases for J; bases not matched to a gene: 4. The CDR3 is made up of 14 amino acids. CDR1 and CDR2 (germline): MDHEN, SYDVKM. CDR3 DNA: TGTGCCAGCAGCTGGACAGGAGGCAATCAGCCCCAGCATCTT. Residues: CASSWTGGNQPQHL.

This clonotype has at least ten counts. The chain recombines TRBV10-3 with TRBJ2-1; 10 positions match TRBD2. CDR3 length equals 14 residues. In germline, CDR1 is ENHRY, CDR2 SYGVKD. The V segment lost 7 bases and the J segment 5 bases; nucleotides outside the gene matches: 5. As DNA, the CDR3 is TGTGCCATCATGAGAGCGGGAGGGGACAATGAGCAGTTCTTC. Translation: CAIMRAGGDNEQFF.

The V call is TRBV19, the J call TRBJ2-1; no reliable D call. Looked up from germline, CDR1 is LNHDA and CDR2 is SQIVND (reference sequence). The V gene lost 3 bases and the J gene lost 10 bases, with 13 bases spanning the gap. This CDR3 region has 13 residues. CDR3 coding DNA: TGTGCCAGTAGTATCGCTCTGGTAAACGAGCAGTTCTTC. This encodes CASSIALVNEQFF.

This clonotype was observed at least ten times. The rearrangement joins TRBV10-3 to TRBJ1-1, with 10 positions matching TRBD1. Germline lookup yields CDR1 ENHRY and CDR2 SYGVKD. CDR3 length: 14 amino acids. Trimming took 5 bases from V and 5 from J; bases not matched to a gene: 5. The CDR3 region has the DNA TGTGCCATCAGTTCGACAGGGGGCATGACTGAAGCTTTCTTT. Translation: CAISSTGGMTEAFF.

This clonotype was observed many times. The chain carries TRBV28 and TRBJ2-6; the D gene is possibly TRBD1 (5 bases). V lost 0 bases and J 2 bases, leaving 14 bases between the germline ends. The CDR3 is 18 residues long. CDR1 is MDHEN and CDR2 is SYDVKM in the germline V gene. CDR3 loop: CASSLWSLAGPGANVLTF. CDR3 nucleotide sequence: TGTGCCAGCAGTTTATGGTCGTTGGCAGGGCCTGGGGCCAACGTCCTGACTTTC.

This clonotype came up once. One base away lies a much larger clone, so this may be a sequencing read error. CDR3 sequence reads: CASTPYHADTEAFF. CDR3 in DNA: TGTGCCAGCACCCCCTACCACGCGGACACTGAAGCTTTCTTT. This rearrangement joins TRBV9 to TRBJ1-1; D ambiguous. V gave up 6 bases and J gave up 3 bases, with 15 bases separating them. The CDR3 length is 14 residues. Germline V lookup: CDR1 SGDLS, CDR2 YYNGEE.

The rearrangement uses TRBV4-1 and TRBJ2-7, with TRBD2 identical over 12 bases. CDR1 and CDR2 (germline): MGHRA, YSYEKL. With V trimmed by 1 base and J by 6 bases, 4 bases remained unmatched. This CDR3 has 15 residues. The DNA for the CDR3 is TGCGCCAGCAGCCAAGGACTAGCGGGAGCGGGCGAGCAGTACTTC. It specifies CASSQGLAGAGEQYF.

The sample holds many counts of this clonotype. CDR3 coding DNA: TGCAGCGTTCTGGGACAGTTCACAGATACGCAGTATTTT. As protein: CSVLGQFTDTQYF. The chain links TRBV29-1 to TRBJ2-3; TRBD1 aligns across 7 bases. This CDR3 region has 13 residues. The germline gives CDR1 SQVTM, CDR2 ANQGSEA. Trimming cost V 5 bases and J 2 bases; bases outside gene matches: 4.